Listed below are T cell receptor beta chains from one sample, sequenced in a study of tumor-infiltrating lymphocytes in primary liver carcinoma. From the multiplex PCR reads, TCRdb called clonotypes with MiXCR, one entry per CDR3 protein. The table records fewer than 150,000 distinct CDR3 sequences, around two thirds of them present only once. Specimen: liver tumor tissue from sampling region 1. Receptors originate from a woman aged 55-70 years with primary liver carcinoma and hepatitis B virus infection. CDR3s include the opening cysteine and the closing phenylalanine or tryptophan.

TRBV11-2	TRBJ2-1	CASSWASESNNEQFF
TRBV11-2	TRBJ2-2	CDSSPLQGPTGELFF
TRBV6-5	TRBJ1-2	CASTQKLTGTGGYTF
TRBV5-1	TRBJ2-1	CASSSVLGGLNEQFF
TRBV6-6	TRBJ1-1	CARSEEGDTEPFF
TRBV4-2	TRBJ2-1	CASSLLTGGSSYNGQFF
TRBV27	TRBJ1-1	CASKGPGSNTESFF
TRBV11-2	TRBJ2-3	CASSRLAGGEADTQYF
TRBV12-3/TRBV12-4	TRBJ1-4	CASKQGADEKLFF
TRBV28	TRBJ1-5	CTSARGGGHQPQHF
TRBV29-1	TRBJ2-1	CSPRDNDQFF
TRBV5-1	TRBJ2-3	CASSTGGVPSTDTQYF
TRBV11-2	TRBJ2-4	CTSSLDREGNIRYF
TRBV6-5	TRBJ2-7	CTSSHSTETGSYEQYF
TRBV5-6	TRBJ2-5	CASSLYTVGLETQYF
TRBV14	TRBJ2-6	CAGRVAGANVLTF
TRBV10-2	TRBJ2-2	CASSEGSSGRTGELFF
TRBV29-1	TRBJ2-7	CSVVSGSLAQYF
TRBV6-1	TRBJ2-1	CASSEEASGSDEQFF
TRBV11-1	TRBJ2-7	CAIRLEGQAGLAGVDYEEYF
TRBV5-1	TRBJ2-7	CATTLWRDQYF
TRBV6-5	TRBJ2-2	CASSSTSGRAWRTGELFF
TRBV7-3	TRBJ2-2	CASSLGAGRGGELFF
TRBV11-2	TRBJ2-7	CASSAISRLAGGQKHYEKHF
TRBV28	TRBJ2-3	CASRDGNPGDTQYF